A single sample gave rise to the 14 T cell receptor beta chains below, sequenced in a study of glioma-infiltrating T cells after dendritic cell vaccination. Indicated time point: after dendritic cell vaccination, including at tumor progression/relapse. Repertoires were generated with immunoSEQ multiplex PCR, while TCRdb's copy carries only in-frame clones and drops some. The repertoire includes 90,000 to 95,000 clones, over 75% of them detected once, and 2.1% sits in the top ten. The sequences come from blood, collected after dendritic cell vaccination. These receptors came from a human donor with glioblastoma.

The chain uses TRBV5-6 and TRBJ1-1; 10 bases are a match to TRBD1. Germline V CDR1 and CDR2: SGHDT, YYEEEE. The junction had 6 bases not matched to a gene; V was cut back by 4 bases and J by 3 bases. This CDR3 spans 15 amino acids. This CDR3 reads CASSPDRGVDTEAFF. CDR3 nucleotide sequence: TGTGCCAGCAGCCCGGACAGGGGGGTCGACACTGAAGCTTTCTTT. The complete variable domain, with remaining parts taken from reference TRBV5-6 and TRBJ1-1, reads DAGVTQSPTHLIKTRGQQVTLRCSPKSGHDTVSWYQQALGQGPQFIFQYYEEEERQRGNFPDRFSGHQFPNYSSELNVNALLLGDSALYLCASSPDRGVDTEAFFGQGTRLTVV.

The chain is built from TRBV27 and TRBJ1-1, with D possibly being TRBD1 (6 bases). Germline V gene data show CDR1 as MNHEY and CDR2 as SMNVEV (reference sequence). Trimming shortened V by 5 bases and J by 1 base, and 8 bases separated the two germline ends. The CDR3 contains 13 residues. CDR3 in amino acids: CASSLQGNTEAFF. CDR3 in DNA: TGTGCCAGCAGTCTACAGGGGAACACTGAAGCTTTCTTT.

A single count supports this clone. The CDR3 here is CASSPTGGILGYNEQFF. CDR3 DNA: TGTGCCAGCAGCCCTACGGGGGGGATACTCGGTTACAATGAGCAGTTCTTC. The chain employs TRBV11-2 and TRBJ2-1; TRBD2 matches 8 bases. The CDR3 is 17 amino acids. Germline CDR1 reads SGHAT; CDR2 reads FQNNGV. V shed 5 bases and J 4 bases; nucleotides not matched to a gene: 13. Using reference TRBV11-2 and TRBJ2-1 for the parts outside the CDR3, the full variable domain is EAGVAQSPRYKIIEKRQSVAFWCNPISGHATLYWYQQILGQGPKLLIQFQNNGVVDDSQLPKDRFSAERLKGVDSTLKIQPAKLEDSAVYLCASSPTGGILGYNEQFFGPGTRLTVL.

As DNA, the CDR3 is TGTGCCTGGAGTGCAGGGACAGTCACCGGGGAGCTGTTTTTT. Translated, it gives CAWSAGTVTGELFF. The V gene is TRBV30, the J gene TRBJ2-2, with 7 bases identical to TRBD1. This CDR3 is 14 amino acids long. The trim removed 1 base at V and 4 bases at J, leaving 3 bases unmatched. Germline CDR1 reads GTSNPN; CDR2 reads SVGIG (reference sequence). The complete variable domain, with remaining parts taken from reference TRBV30 and TRBJ2-2, reads SQTIHQWPATLVQPVGSPLSLECTVEGTSNPNLYWYRQAAGRGLQLLFYSVGIGQISSEVPQNLSASRPQDRQFILSSKKLLLSDSGFYLCAWSAGTVTGELFFGEGSRLTVL.

This rearrangement joins TRBV11-2 to TRBJ2-5, with TRBD2 matching 12 bases. V lost 4 bases, J lost 9 bases, and 12 bases stayed unmatched. CDR3 size: 16 residues. The V gene's germline CDR1 is SGHAT and CDR2 FQNNGV. CDR3 protein: CASSSRSSGGGRAQYF. The CDR3 bases are TGTGCCAGCAGCTCACGTTCTAGCGGGGGGGGACGGGCCCAGTACTTC.

The rearrangement joins TRBV28 to TRBJ2-2; no clear D gene. The length of the CDR3 is 15 residues. Trimming removed 6 bases at V and 2 bases at J, with 13 bases between. The germline gives CDR1 MDHEN, CDR2 SYDVKM. Here the CDR3 reads CASSLHLANTGELFF. The CDR3 nucleotides are TGTGCCAGCAGCTTGCACCTGGCTAACACCGGGGAGCTGTTTTTT.

The chain is built from TRBV6-5 and TRBJ1-1, with 11 bases fitting TRBD1. The CDR3 is 14 residues long. Germline V gene data show CDR1 as MNHEY and CDR2 as SVGAGI. V gave up 3 bases and J gave up 5 bases; unmatched junction bases: 2. CDR3 sequence reads: CASSYGTGGTEAFF. The CDR3 bases are TGTGCCAGCAGTTATGGGACAGGGGGGACTGAAGCTTTCTTT.

This chain links TRBV6-5 with TRBJ2-5; D possibly corresponds to TRBD1 (6 bases). V dropped 4 bases and J dropped 4 bases, with 19 bases sitting between them. CDR1 and CDR2 (germline): MNHEY, SVGAGI. This CDR3 is 16 amino acids long. The CDR3 here is CASSSLQQGRGETQYF. CDR3 DNA sequence: TGTGCCAGCAGTTCGCTACAACAGGGAAGAGGAGAGACCCAGTACTTC.

The rearrangement joins TRBV9 to TRBJ2-7; 7 nucleotides agree with TRBD2. The V and J ends lost 0 bases and 0 bases, in that order; junction bases with no gene match: 3. The CDR3 covers 15 residues. Germline V gene lookup returns CDR1 SGDLS and CDR2 YYNGEE. The DNA of the CDR3 is TGTGCCAGCAGCGTAGATGAGCGGGGCTCCTACGAGCAGTACTTC. Translating it yields CASSVDERGSYEQYF.

This sequence joins TRBV9 and TRBJ2-7; 10 bases agree with TRBD1. Germline CDR1 SGDLS, CDR2 YYNGEE. V was pared by 4 bases and J by 6 bases, with 13 bases of the junction left unmatched. The CDR3 has 16 residues. CDR3 sequence: CASSPISGTGVTEQYF. In DNA, the CDR3 is TGTGCCAGCAGCCCAATCTCCGGGACAGGGGTTACCGAGCAGTACTTC.

The chain uses TRBV15 and TRBJ2-5, with TRBD2 matching over 7 bases. Trimming removed 0 bases from V and 0 bases from J; junction bases left unmatched: 7. This CDR3 spans 17 amino acids. CDR1 and CDR2 from the germline V gene are LNHNV and YYDKDF (reference sequence). The DNA of the CDR3 is TGTGCCACCAGCAGAGAATCGGCTAGCGGACACCAAGAGACCCAGTACTTC. Translated, it gives CATSRESASGHQETQYF.

V is TRBV19 and J is TRBJ1-2; no definite D call. CDR1 and CDR2 from the germline V gene are LNHDA and SQIVND (reference sequence). V was pared by 7 bases and J by 4 bases, with 16 bases between. The CDR3 runs to 14 residues. CDR3 loop: CASTAGGQSYGYTF. The CDR3 nucleotides are TGTGCCAGTACCGCCGGAGGCCAGAGCTATGGCTACACCTTC.

The chain recombines TRBV9 with TRBJ1-5, with TRBD1 as a possible D gene (6 bases). This CDR3 spans 15 amino acids. Germline V gene sequence: CDR1 SGDLS, CDR2 YYNGEE. V lost 3 bases and J lost 4, with 14 bases in between. CDR3 region: CASSAQDSLNQPQHF. CDR3 in DNA: TGTGCCAGCAGCGCTCAGGACAGCTTGAATCAGCCCCAGCATTTT.

The rearrangement links TRBV7-9 to TRBJ2-1; 8 bases fit TRBD1. The CDR3 totals 14 residues. Germline-derived CDR1 and CDR2 are SEHNR and FQNEAQ (reference sequence). Trimming removed 4 bases from V and 7 bases from J; junction bases left unmatched: 6. The CDR3, as DNA: TGTGCCAGCAGCTCCCGGGACAGGTCAAATGAGCAGTTCTTC. Its translation: CASSSRDRSNEQFF. The whole variable domain, filled in from reference TRBV7-9 and TRBJ2-1, reads DTGVSQNPRHKITKRGQNVTFRCDPISEHNRLYWYRQTLGQGPEFLTYFQNEAQLEKSRLLSDRFSAERPKGSFSTLEIQRTEQGDSAMYLCASSSRDRSNEQFFGPGTRLTVL.